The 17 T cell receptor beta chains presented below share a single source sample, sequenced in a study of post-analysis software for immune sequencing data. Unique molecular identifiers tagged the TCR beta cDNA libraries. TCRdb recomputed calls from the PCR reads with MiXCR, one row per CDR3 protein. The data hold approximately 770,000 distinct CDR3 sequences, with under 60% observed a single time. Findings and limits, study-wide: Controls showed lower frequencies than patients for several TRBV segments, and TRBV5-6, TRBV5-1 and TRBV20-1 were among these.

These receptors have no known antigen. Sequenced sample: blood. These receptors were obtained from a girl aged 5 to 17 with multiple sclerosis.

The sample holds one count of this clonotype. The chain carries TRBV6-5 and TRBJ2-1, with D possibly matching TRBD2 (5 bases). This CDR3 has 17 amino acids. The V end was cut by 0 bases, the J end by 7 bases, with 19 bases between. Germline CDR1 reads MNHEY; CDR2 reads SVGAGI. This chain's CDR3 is CASSYSIVAGSGNEQFF. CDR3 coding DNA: TGTGCCAGCAGTTACTCGATCGTTGCGGGCTCGGGGAATGAGCAGTTCTTC.

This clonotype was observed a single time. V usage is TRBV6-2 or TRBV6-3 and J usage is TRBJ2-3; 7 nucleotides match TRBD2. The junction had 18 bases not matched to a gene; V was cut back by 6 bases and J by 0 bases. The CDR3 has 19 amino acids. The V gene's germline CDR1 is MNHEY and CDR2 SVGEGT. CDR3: CASRFIGASGYSSTDTQYF. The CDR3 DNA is TGTGCCAGCAGATTCATCGGTGCTAGCGGATACTCTAGCACAGATACGCAGTATTTT.

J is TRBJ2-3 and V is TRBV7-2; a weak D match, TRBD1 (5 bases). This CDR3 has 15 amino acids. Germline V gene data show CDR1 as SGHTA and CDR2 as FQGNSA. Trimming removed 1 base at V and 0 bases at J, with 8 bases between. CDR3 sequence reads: CASSLGWGSTDTQYF. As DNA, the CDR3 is TGTGCCAGCAGCTTAGGGTGGGGCAGCACAGATACGCAGTATTTT.

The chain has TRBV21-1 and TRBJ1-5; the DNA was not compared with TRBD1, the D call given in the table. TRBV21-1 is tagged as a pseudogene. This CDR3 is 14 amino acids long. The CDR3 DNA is TGTGCCAGCAGCAGGGGGGACAGGGGCCAGCCCCAGCATTTT. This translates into CASSRGDRGQPQHF.

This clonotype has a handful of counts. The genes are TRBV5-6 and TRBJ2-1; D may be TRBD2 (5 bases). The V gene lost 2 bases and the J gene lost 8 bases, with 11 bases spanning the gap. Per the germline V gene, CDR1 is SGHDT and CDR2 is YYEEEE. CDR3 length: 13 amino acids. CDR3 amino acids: CASSFLATYEQFF. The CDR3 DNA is TGTGCCAGCAGCTTTTTAGCGACGTATGAGCAGTTCTTC.

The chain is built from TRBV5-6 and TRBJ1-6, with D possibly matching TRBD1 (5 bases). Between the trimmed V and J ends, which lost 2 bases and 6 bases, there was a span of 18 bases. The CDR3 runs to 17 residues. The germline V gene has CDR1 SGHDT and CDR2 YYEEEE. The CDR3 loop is CASSFLGPVGLNSPLHF. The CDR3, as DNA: TGTGCCAGCAGCTTCTTGGGACCGGTGGGACTTAATTCACCCCTCCACTTT.

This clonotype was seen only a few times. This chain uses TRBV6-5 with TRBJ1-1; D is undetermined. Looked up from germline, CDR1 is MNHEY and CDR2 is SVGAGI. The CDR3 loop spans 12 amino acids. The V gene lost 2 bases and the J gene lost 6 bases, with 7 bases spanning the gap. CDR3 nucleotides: TGTGCCAGCAGTTACGGGGTTGCTGAAGCTTTCTTT. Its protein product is CASSYGVAEAFF.

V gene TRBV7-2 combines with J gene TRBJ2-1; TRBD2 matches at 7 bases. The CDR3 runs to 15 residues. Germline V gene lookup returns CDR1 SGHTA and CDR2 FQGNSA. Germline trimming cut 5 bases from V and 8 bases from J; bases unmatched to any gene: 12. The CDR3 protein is CASSATSTPGHEQFF. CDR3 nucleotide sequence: TGTGCCAGCAGCGCGACTAGCACCCCGGGTCATGAGCAGTTCTTC.

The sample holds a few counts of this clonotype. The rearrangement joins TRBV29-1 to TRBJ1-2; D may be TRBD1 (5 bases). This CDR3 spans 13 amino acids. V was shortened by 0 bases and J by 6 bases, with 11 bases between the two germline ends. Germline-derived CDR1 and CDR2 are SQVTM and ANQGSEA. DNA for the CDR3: TGCAGCGTTGAAGACAGGGAGTTCGATGGCTACACCTTC. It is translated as CSVEDREFDGYTF.

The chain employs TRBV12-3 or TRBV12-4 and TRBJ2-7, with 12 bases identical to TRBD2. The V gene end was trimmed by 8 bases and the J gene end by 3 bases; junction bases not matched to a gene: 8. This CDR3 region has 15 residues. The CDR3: CASARLAGVFYEQYF. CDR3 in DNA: TGTGCCAGCGCCCGACTAGCGGGAGTCTTCTACGAGCAGTACTTC.

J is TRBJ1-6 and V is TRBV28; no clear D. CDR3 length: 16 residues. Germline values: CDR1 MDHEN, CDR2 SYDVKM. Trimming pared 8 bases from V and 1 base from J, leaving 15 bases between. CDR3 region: CASSPRRGSYNSPLHF. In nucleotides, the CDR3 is TGTGCCAGCTCCCCCCGGCGGGGTTCCTATAATTCACCCCTCCACTTT.

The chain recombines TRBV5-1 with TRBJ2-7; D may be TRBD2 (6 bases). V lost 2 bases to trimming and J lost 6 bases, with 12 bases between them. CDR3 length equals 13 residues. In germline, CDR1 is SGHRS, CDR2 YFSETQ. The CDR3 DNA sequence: TGCGCCAGCAGCTTTTCCGGGGGTGGCGAGCAGTACTTC. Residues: CASSFSGGGEQYF. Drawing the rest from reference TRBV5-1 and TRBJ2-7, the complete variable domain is KAGVTQTPRYLIKTRGQQVTLSCSPISGHRSVSWYQQTPGQGLQFLFEYFSETQRNKGNFPGRFSGRQFSNSRSEMNVSTLELGDSALYLCASSFSGGGEQYFGPGTRLTVT.

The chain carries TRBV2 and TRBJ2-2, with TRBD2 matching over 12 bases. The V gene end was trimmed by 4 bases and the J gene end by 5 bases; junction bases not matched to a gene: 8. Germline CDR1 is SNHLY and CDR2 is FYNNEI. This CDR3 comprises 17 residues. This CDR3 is CASSARRLAGATGELFF. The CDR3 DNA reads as TGTGCCAGCAGTGCCCGACGACTAGCGGGAGCAACCGGGGAGCTGTTTTTT.

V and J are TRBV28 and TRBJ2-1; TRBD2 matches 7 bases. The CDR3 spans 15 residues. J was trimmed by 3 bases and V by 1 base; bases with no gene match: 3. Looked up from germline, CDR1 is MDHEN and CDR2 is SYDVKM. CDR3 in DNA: TGTGCCAGCAGTTTATTCACTAGCGTCTACAATGAGCAGTTCTTC. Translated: CASSLFTSVYNEQFF.

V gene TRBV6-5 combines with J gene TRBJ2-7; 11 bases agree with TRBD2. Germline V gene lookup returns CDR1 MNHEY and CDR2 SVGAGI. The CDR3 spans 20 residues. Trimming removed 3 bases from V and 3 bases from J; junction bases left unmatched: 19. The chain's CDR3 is CASSYPTDKLTSGSYYEQYF. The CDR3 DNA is TGTGCCAGCAGTTATCCGACGGACAAGCTAACTAGCGGGAGTTACTACGAGCAGTACTTC.

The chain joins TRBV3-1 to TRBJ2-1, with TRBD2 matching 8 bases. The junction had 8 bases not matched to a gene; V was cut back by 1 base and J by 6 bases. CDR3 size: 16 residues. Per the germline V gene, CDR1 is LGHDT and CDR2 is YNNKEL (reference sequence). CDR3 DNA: TGTGCCAGCAGCCAAGTGACTAGCGTGTTCGGCAATGAGCAGTTCTTC. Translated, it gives CASSQVTSVFGNEQFF.

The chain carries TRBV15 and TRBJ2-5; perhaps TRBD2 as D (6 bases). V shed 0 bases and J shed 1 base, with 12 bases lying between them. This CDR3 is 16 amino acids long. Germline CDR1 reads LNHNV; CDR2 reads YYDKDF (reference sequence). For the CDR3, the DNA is TGTGCCACCAGCAGAGATCAAGTGGGACTCCAAGAGACCCAGTACTTC. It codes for CATSRDQVGLQETQYF.